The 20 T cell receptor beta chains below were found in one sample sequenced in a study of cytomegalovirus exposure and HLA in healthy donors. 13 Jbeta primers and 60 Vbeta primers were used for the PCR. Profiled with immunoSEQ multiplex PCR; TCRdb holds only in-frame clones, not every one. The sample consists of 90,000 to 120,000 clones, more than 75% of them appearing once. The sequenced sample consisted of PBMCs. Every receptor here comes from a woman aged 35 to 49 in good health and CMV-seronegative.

CDR3 sequence (DNA): TGTGCCAGCAGTGAAGACAGTGGGAGAGGTTACGAGCAGTACTTC. It codes for CASSEDSGRGYEQYF. The J gene is TRBJ2-7, the V gene TRBV2; maybe TRBD2 (5 bases). Trimming left V 1 base short and J 4 bases short, with 14 bases between. The CDR3 totals 15 residues. Germline V gene lookup returns CDR1 SNHLY and CDR2 FYNNEI. Looking up the rest from reference TRBV2 and TRBJ2-7 gives the full variable domain: EPEVTQTPSHQVTQMGQEVILRCVPISNHLYFYWYRQILGQKVEFLVSFYNNEISEKSEIFDDQFSVERPDGSNFTLKIRSTKLEDSAMYFCASSEDSGRGYEQYFGPGTRLTVT.

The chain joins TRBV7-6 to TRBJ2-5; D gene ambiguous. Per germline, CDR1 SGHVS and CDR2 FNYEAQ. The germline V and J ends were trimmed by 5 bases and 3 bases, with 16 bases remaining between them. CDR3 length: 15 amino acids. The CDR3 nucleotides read TGTGCCAGCAGCCACCGCCGAGGCCGCGAAGAGACCCAGTACTTC. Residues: CASSHRRGREETQYF.

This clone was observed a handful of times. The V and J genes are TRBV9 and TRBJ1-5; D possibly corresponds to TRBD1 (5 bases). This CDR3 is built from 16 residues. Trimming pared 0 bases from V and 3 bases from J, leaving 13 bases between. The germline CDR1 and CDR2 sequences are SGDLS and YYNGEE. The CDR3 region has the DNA TGTGCCAGCAGCGTAGAACCAGGGTTGTTCAATCAGCCCCAGCATTTT. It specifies CASSVEPGLFNQPQHF.

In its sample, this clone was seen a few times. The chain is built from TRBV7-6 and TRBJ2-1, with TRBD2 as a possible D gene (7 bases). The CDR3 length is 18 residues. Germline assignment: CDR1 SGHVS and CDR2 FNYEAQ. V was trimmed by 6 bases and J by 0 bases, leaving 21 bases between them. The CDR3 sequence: CASSQAGGLLSSYNEQFF. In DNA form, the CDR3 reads TGTGCCAGCAGTCAAGCCGGGGGGCTCCTAAGCTCCTACAATGAGCAGTTCTTC. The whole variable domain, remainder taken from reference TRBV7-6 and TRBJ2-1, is GAGVSQSPRYKVTKRGQDVALRCDPISGHVSLYWYRQALGQGPEFLTYFNYEAQQDKSGLPNDRFSAERPEGSISTLTIQRTEQRDSAMYRCASSQAGGLLSSYNEQFFGPGTRLTVL.

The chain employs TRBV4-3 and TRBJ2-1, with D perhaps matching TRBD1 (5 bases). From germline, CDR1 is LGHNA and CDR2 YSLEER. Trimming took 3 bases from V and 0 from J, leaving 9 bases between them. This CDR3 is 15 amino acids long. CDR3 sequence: CASSQTANSYNEQFF. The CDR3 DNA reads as TGCGCCAGCAGCCAGACAGCGAACTCCTACAATGAGCAGTTCTTC.

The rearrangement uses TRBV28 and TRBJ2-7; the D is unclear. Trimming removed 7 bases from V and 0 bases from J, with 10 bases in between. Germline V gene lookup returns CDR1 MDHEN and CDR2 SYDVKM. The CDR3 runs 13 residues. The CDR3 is CASIGSDSYEQYF. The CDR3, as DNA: TGTGCCAGCATTGGCTCTGACTCCTACGAGCAGTACTTC.

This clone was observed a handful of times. The CDR3 DNA sequence: TGTGCCAGCAGCACACCGGGGGGCCCGAACACCGGGGAGCTGTTTTTT. Amino acids: CASSTPGGPNTGELFF. The chain employs TRBV7-9 and TRBJ2-2; maybe TRBD2 (7 bases). Per germline, CDR1 SEHNR and CDR2 FQNEAQ (reference sequence). The CDR3 extends over 16 amino acids. Trimming removed 5 bases at V and 0 bases at J, with 13 bases between.

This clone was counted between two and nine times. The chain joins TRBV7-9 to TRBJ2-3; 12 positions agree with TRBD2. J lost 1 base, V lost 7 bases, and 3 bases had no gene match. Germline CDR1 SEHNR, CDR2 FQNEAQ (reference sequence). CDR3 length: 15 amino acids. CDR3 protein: CASNGLAGRTDTQYF. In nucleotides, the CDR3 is TGTGCCAGCAACGGACTAGCGGGACGCACAGATACGCAGTATTTT.

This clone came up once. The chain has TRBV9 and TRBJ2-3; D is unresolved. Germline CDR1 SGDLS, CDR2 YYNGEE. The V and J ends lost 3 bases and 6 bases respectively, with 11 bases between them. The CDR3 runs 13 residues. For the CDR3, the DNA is TGTGCCAGCAGCGCCGAGACTGGGGATACGCAGTATTTT. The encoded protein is CASSAETGDTQYF.

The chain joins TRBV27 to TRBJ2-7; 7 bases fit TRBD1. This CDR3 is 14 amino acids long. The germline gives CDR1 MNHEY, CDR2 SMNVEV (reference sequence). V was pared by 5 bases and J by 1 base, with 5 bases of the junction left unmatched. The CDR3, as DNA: TGTGCCAGCAGTCCATACAGGGGATCCTACGAGCAGTACTTC. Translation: CASSPYRGSYEQYF.

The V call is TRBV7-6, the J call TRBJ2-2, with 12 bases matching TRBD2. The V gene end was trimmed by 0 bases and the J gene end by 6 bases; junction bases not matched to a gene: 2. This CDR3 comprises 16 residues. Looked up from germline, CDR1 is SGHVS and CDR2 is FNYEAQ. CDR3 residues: CASSLAGTSGSGELFF. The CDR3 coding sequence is TGTGCCAGCAGCTTAGCCGGGACTAGCGGGTCCGGGGAGCTGTTTTTT.

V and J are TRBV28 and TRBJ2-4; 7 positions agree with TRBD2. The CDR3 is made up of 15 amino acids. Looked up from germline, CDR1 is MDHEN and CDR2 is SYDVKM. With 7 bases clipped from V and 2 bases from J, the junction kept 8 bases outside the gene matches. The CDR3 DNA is TGTGCCAGCATAAGGGCGGGAGATCCCAAAAACATTCAGTACTTC. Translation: CASIRAGDPKNIQYF.

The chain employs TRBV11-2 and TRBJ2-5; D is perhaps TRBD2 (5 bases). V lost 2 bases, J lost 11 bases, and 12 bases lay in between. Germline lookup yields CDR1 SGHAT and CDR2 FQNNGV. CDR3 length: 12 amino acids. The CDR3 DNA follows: TGTGCCAGCAGCTTACAGGAAACGGGGCAGTACTTC. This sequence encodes CASSLQETGQYF.

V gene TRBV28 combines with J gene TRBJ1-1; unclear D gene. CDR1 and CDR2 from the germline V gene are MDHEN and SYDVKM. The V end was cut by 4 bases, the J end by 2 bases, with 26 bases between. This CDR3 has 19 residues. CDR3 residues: CASSSVHRLPSVLNTEAFF. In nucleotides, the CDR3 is TGTGCCAGCAGTTCGGTCCACCGACTACCCAGCGTCCTCAACACTGAAGCTTTCTTT.

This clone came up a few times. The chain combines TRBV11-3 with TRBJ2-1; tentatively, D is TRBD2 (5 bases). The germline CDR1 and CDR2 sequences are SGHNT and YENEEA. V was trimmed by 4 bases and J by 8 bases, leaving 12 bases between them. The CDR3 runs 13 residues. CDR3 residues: CASSSWERYEQFF. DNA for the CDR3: TGTGCCAGCAGCTCCTGGGAGCGTTATGAGCAGTTCTTC.

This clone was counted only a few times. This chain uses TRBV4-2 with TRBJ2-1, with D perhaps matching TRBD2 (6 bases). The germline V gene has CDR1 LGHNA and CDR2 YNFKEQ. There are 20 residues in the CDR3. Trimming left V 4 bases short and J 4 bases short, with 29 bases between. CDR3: CASSRGLRQNGRSTYNEQFF. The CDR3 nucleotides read TGTGCCAGCAGCCGGGGTCTTAGGCAGAATGGGAGGAGTACTTACAATGAGCAGTTCTTC.

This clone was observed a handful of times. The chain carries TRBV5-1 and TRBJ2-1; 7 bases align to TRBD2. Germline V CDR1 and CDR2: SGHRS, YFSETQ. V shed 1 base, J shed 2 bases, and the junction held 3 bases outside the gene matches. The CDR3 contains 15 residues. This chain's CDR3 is CASSLSGETYNEQFF. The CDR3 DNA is TGCGCCAGCAGCTTGAGCGGGGAGACCTACAATGAGCAGTTCTTC.

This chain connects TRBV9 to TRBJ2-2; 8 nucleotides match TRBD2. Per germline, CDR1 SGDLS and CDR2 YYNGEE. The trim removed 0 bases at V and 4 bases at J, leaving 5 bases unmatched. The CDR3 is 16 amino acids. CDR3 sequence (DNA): TGTGCCAGCAGCGTAGACGGGAGCGGGAGCACCGGGGAGCTGTTTTTT. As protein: CASSVDGSGSTGELFF.

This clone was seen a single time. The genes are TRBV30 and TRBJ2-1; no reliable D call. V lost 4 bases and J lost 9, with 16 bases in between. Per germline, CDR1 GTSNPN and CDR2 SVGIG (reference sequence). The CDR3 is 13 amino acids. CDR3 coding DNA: TGTGCCTGGAATCCCGGTGGGCCCGGTGAGCAGTTCTTC. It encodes CAWNPGGPGEQFF. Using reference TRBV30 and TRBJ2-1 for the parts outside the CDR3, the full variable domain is SQTIHQWPATLVQPVGSPLSLECTVEGTSNPNLYWYRQAAGRGLQLLFYSVGIGQISSEVPQNLSASRPQDRQFILSSKKLLLSDSGFYLCAWNPGGPGEQFFGPGTRLTVL.

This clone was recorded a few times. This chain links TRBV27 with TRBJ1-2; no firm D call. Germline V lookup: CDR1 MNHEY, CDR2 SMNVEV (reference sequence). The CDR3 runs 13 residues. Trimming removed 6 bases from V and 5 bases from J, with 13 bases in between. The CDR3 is CASRAGGDYGYTF. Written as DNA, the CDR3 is TGTGCCAGCAGGGCCGGAGGAGATTATGGCTACACCTTC.